The 15 T cell receptor beta chains given below trace back to one sample, sequenced in a study of vaccination effects on CD4 cells after COVID-19. The antigens these receptors bind are not known. Some clones are missing from TCRdb's copy, which holds only in-frame ones; the method was immunoSEQ multiplex PCR. The sample contains roughly 35,000 clones, 55% to 85% of which appear only once. Sequencing followed a ViraFEST assay step that expanded antigen-specific CD4+ T cells with viral peptide pools. Researchers isolated CD4+ T cells once approximately eleven days of culture had elapsed. Previously uninfected by SARS-CoV-2, the vaccine recipients also showed negative nucleocapsid antibodies. This specimen consisted of CD4+ T cells from PBMCs cultured with HCoV-OC43 spike peptides, obtained before COVID-19 vaccination. As to subset: HCoV-OC43 spike overlapping peptide pool stimulation. All receptors come from a human donor who received a COVID-19 vaccine.

The genes are TRBV6-2 or TRBV6-3 and TRBJ2-7; weak D call: TRBD1 (5 bases). The CDR3 runs 15 residues. Germline V lookup: CDR1 MNHEY, CDR2 SVGEGT. V was trimmed by 5 bases and J by 6 bases, leaving 20 bases between them. CDR3 amino acids: CASSPWGVARVEQYF. CDR3 coding DNA: TGTGCCAGCAGTCCCTGGGGCGTCGCCCGGGTCGAGCAGTACTTC.

In its sample, this clone was seen a few times. The chain has TRBV15 and TRBJ1-1, with TRBD1 matching 8 bases. Germline-derived CDR1 and CDR2 are LNHNV and YYDKDF (reference sequence). V lost 0 bases and J lost 1; bases outside the gene matches: 16. The CDR3 is 20 residues long. This CDR3 reads CATSRDPRSQGARANTEAFF. The DNA for the CDR3 is TGTGCCACCAGCAGAGATCCTCGCAGCCAGGGGGCAAGGGCGAACACTGAAGCTTTCTTT.

This CDR3 reads CATSRDPTTSYEQYF. The CDR3 DNA sequence: TGTGCCACCAGCAGAGATCCGACTACCTCCTACGAGCAGTACTTC. This chain joins TRBV15 and TRBJ2-7; perhaps TRBD2 as D (5 bases). Looked up from germline, CDR1 is LNHNV and CDR2 is YYDKDF (reference sequence). The CDR3 length is 15 residues. V was shortened by 0 bases and J by 0 bases, with 9 bases between the two germline ends.

The chain links TRBV6-5 to TRBJ1-1; 7 nucleotides match TRBD1. Germline V gene sequence: CDR1 MNHEY, CDR2 SVGAGI. The J segment lost 6 bases and the V segment lost 2 bases, leaving 3 bases of the junction unmatched. This CDR3 region has 13 residues. CDR3 bases: TGTGCCAGCAGTTACGGCAGGGGGTCTGAAGCTTTCTTT. This gives the protein CASSYGRGSEAFF.

This clone was detected only a few times. For the CDR3, the DNA is TGTGCCAGTAGTTTCAGGGCGCACTCCTACAATGAGCAGTTCTTC. It is translated as CASSFRAHSYNEQFF. This chain joins TRBV19 and TRBJ2-1; possibly TRBD1 for D (5 bases). The CDR3 length is 15 residues. CDR1 is LNHDA and CDR2 is SQIVND in the germline V gene (reference sequence). The V end was cut by 5 bases, the J end by 0 bases, with 11 bases between.

This clone was seen more than once but under ten times. As DNA, the CDR3 is TGTGCCAGCAGTCCCGGACAGATGGTCTATGGCTACACCTTC. Translation gives CASSPGQMVYGYTF. V is TRBV28 and J is TRBJ1-2; possible D gene TRBD1, 6 bases. Looked up from germline, CDR1 is MDHEN and CDR2 is SYDVKM. The CDR3 length is 14 residues. V lost 5 bases and J 4 bases, leaving 14 bases between the germline ends.

The rearrangement joins TRBV5-6 to TRBJ2-1; 9 bases align to TRBD2. Germline lookup yields CDR1 SGHDT and CDR2 YYEEEE. Trimming at V came to 0 bases and at J to 7 bases, leaving 11 bases not matched to a gene. The CDR3 covers 17 residues. The CDR3 DNA is TGTGCCAGCAGCTTGGATACCGGGACTAGCTATGTGAATGAGCAGTTCTTC. Translated: CASSLDTGTSYVNEQFF. Drawing the rest from reference TRBV5-6 and TRBJ2-1, the complete variable domain is DAGVTQSPTHLIKTRGQQVTLRCSPKSGHDTVSWYQQALGQGPQFIFQYYEEEERQRGNFPDRFSGHQFPNYSSELNVNALLLGDSALYLCASSLDTGTSYVNEQFFGPGTRLTVL.

This chain connects TRBV5-4 to TRBJ1-6, with 7 bases fitting TRBD1. Looked up from germline, CDR1 is SGHNT and CDR2 is YYREEE (reference sequence). This CDR3 comprises 16 residues. V trimming: 0 bases; J trimming: 8 bases; junction bases outside the gene matches: 8. The CDR3 reads CASSLVSGGLHSPLHF. Here the CDR3 DNA reads TGTGCCAGCAGCTTGGTATCAGGGGGTTTGCATTCACCCCTCCACTTT.

The CDR3 sequence: CASSIRDGKNIQYF. The CDR3 nucleotides are TGTGCCAGTAGTATTAGGGACGGAAAAAACATTCAGTACTTC. V usage is TRBV19 and J usage is TRBJ2-4, with D tentatively TRBD1 or TRBD2 (5 bases each). Germline loops: CDR1 LNHDA, CDR2 SQIVND (reference sequence). Trimming pared 3 bases from V and 4 bases from J, leaving 10 bases between. This CDR3 region has 14 residues.

The genes are TRBV27 and TRBJ1-2; 10 bases agree with TRBD1. The CDR3 is 15 amino acids. Germline trimming cut 5 bases from V and 1 base from J; bases unmatched to any gene: 4. Germline V lookup: CDR1 MNHEY, CDR2 SMNVEV (reference sequence). The DNA of the CDR3 is TGTGCCAGCAGTAGACAGGGGGCCCGTAACTATGGCTACACCTTC. Protein product: CASSRQGARNYGYTF.

The CDR3 bases are TGTGCCAGCAGTCCCGCTAGCGGGAGTTTAGCGGAGACCCAGTACTTC. It encodes CASSPASGSLAETQYF. The chain links TRBV27 to TRBJ2-5; 10 bases match TRBD2. This CDR3 has 16 amino acids. V lost 5 bases and J lost 5; bases outside the gene matches: 11. Germline V lookup: CDR1 MNHEY, CDR2 SMNVEV (reference sequence).

This chain links TRBV4-1 with TRBJ2-7; the D call may be TRBD1 or TRBD2 (6 bases each). The V end was cut by 1 base, the J end by 6 bases, with 22 bases between. This CDR3 is 17 amino acids long. Germline V gene lookup returns CDR1 MGHRA and CDR2 YSYEKL. The CDR3 nucleotides are TGCGCCAGCAGCCAAGTGCCAGTGGGGGGCTGGGGAGGCGAGCAGTACTTC. Protein sequence: CASSQVPVGGWGGEQYF.

By its share, this clone is medium-sized (0.01 to 0.1%). The chain links TRBV6-5 to TRBJ1-2; TRBD1 matches at 7 bases. Germline assignment: CDR1 MNHEY and CDR2 SVGAGI. The CDR3 covers 16 residues. J gave up 8 bases and V 2 bases, and 14 bases lay outside the gene matches. Here the CDR3 DNA reads TGTGCCAGCAGTTACGGGGGGAATGAGGGGGCGCAAGGCTACACCTTC. Residues: CASSYGGNEGAQGYTF.

The genes are TRBV6-5 and TRBJ1-2, with 7 bases matching TRBD1. V was clipped by 5 bases and J by 4 bases; unmatched bases: 7. Per the germline V gene, CDR1 is MNHEY and CDR2 is SVGAGI. There are 14 residues in the CDR3. In DNA, the CDR3 is TGTGCCAGCAGTCCGGGCCCAGGGGGCTATGGCTACACCTTC. Its protein is CASSPGPGGYGYTF.

The rearrangement joins TRBV30 to TRBJ1-2; TRBD1 matches 7 bases. The CDR3 is 12 residues long. V shed 2 bases, J shed 5 bases, and the junction held 2 bases outside the gene matches. CDR1 and CDR2 from the germline V gene are GTSNPN and SVGIG (reference sequence). This CDR3 reads CAWSPQGYGYTF. CDR3 nucleotides: TGTGCCTGGAGTCCACAGGGGTATGGCTACACCTTC.